The TCR beta chain described here comes from a study of cytomegalovirus exposure and HLA in healthy donors (dated 2017 in TCRdb). As for the study more broadly: An earlier analysis of under 600 of the donors reported 250 to 300 Gb of sequence data and around 110 million unique TCR beta sequences from about 179 million T cells. Approximately 310 gigabases of sequencing data and around 90 million unique TCR sequences made up an early release that covered 640 HLA-typed donors. The genetic ancestry cluster associated with self-reported Caucasian donors included 65% to 90% of the roughly 410 genotyped donors. The aim of the study was to test whether cataloging public T cell receptors could identify signatures of past pathogen exposure. The study profiled the T cell repertoires of hundreds of subjects by immunosequencing and related them to cytomegalovirus serostatus. A separate validation cohort of 90 to 150 different subjects was used in addition to the approximately 670-subject first cohort. The study combined high-throughput TCR immunosequencing, statistical association of individual TCRs with disease status, and machine learning to predict cytomegalovirus infection status. In a later analysis, previously published TCR beta repertoires from 600 to 850 donors were re-analyzed and high-resolution HLA genotyping was added so that TCR occurrence patterns could be studied. The later analysis used no new phenotypic data to find candidate immune exposures, relying instead on TCR beta sequences and their occurrence across donors. An earlier analysis of 500 to 750 of the donors applied high-throughput TCR beta sequencing to assess whether each TCR beta V gene segment acted as functional or pseudogenic. Donor age, sex, ethnicity and CMV serostatus were compiled together with the repertoire data. In a later genetic analysis, genome-wide SNP genotypes for about 55% of the roughly 670 donors were used, and that subset was treated as a discovery cohort. All discovery cohort repertoires had been generated on a single sequencing platform. Class I and class II HLA loci were covered by the typing at four-digit resolution. Typing coverage varied by locus: about 620-640 donors for A, B, C, DRB1 and DQB1; approximately 520 for DQA1; approximately 610 for DPA1; around 490 for DPB1. Because of strong linkage in the cohort, a handful of DR-DQ haplotypes were treated as single units for association and clustering. Among a few hundred genotyped donors of the cohort, an average of about 240,000 unique TCR beta nucleotide sequences were sequenced per donor, roughly 20% of them non-productive. Points the paper makes about the study in general: In a later genetic analysis, fewer N-insertions in productive TCRs were reported among donors in an Asian-associated ancestry cluster than the roughly 700-donor mean. Correlated functional status among segregating V segments might be attributable to linkage disequilibrium, but an unknown experimental factor could not be ruled out. A later analysis found that most CMV-associated TCR beta chains appeared HLA-restricted, with HLA associations seemingly driven largely by CMV exposure. A further reported finding was that TCR beta sequences accurately predicted the HLA-A and HLA-B alleles for most subjects in the first cohort. The 87-base-pair reads could not distinguish some IMGT-functional V segments, including TRBV6-2 and TRBV6-3, so those segments were excluded. Because counts were too low, about 18 rarely observed V segments, including chromosome 9 orphons, were left out of the earlier analysis of 587 of the donors. According to a later analysis, parvovirus B19, influenza, CMV and Epstein-Barr virus appeared linked to several top co-occurrence clusters. A later analysis found that HLA-associated TCR beta chains were more clonally expanded and had lower generation probabilities than equally common non-associated chains. CMV serostatus was the only immune exposure information available for the cohort. Most TCR sequences were seen in very few donors, while some public TCRs were found in many individuals. A later analysis found that TCR association rates varied across HLA loci, with DRB1 alleles showing the most associated TCRs and HLA-C alleles the fewest. A later analysis associated roughly 17,000 TCR beta sequences with specific HLA alleles at a false discovery rate of 0.05. Roughly uniform sequencing depth across donors was assumed in presence/absence analyses, although this assumption may not hold. Three of the identified cytomegalovirus-associated TCR beta chains were confirmed in vitro to be specific for cytomegalovirus antigens. The cohort was sequenced for TCR beta chains only, and without alpha or paired-chain data the features that could be detected were limited. The authors suggested that the approach could potentially be extended to other disease states and immunological phenotypes. A cluster of highly shared sequence variants was judged likely to be a technical artifact of the sequencing pipeline. Because HLA typing was missing for some donors at each locus, association tests included only the typed subset. A later genetic analysis associated a missense DCLRE1C variant with V-gene and J-gene trimming of TCR beta chains, and an independent cohort replicated the association. Assigning TCR associations to individual alleles was difficult when HLA alleles, especially DR and DQ, strongly co-occurred. A total of 150 or so TCR beta chains were listed by the study as associated with cytomegalovirus. In an earlier analysis of under 600 of the donors, most TCR beta V segments were observed in productive rearrangements about 87% or about 30% of the time, broadly matching IMGT annotations. Cytomegalovirus status was reported to be diagnosed by the classifier with high specificity and sensitivity in both the original and validation cohorts.

With respect to this clone: Its recognized antigen is unknown. Within one base of it there is no much larger clone, and no base qualities were kept.

In total, 666 healthy bone marrow donors made up the cohort. Cohort members were all nominally healthy when sampled, although unrecorded immune exposures were likely present. The donor tested CMV seropositive, placing the donor among the approximately 290 seropositive members of the cohort. A peripheral blood sample was provided by each donor, and peripheral blood mononuclear cells were used for TCR beta sequencing. Genomic DNA was extracted from the blood cell samples with the Qiagen DNeasy Blood Extraction Kit. The method was the immunoSEQ multiplex PCR assay. A mixture of 60 forward primers for TCR Vbeta segments and 13 reverse primers for TCR Jbeta segments was used in the multiplex PCR. The CDR3 region of rearranged TCR beta genes was amplified from genomic DNA with a multiplex PCR assay. On the Illumina HiSeq System, the amplified TCR beta libraries were sequenced as 87-base-pair reads. Turning to the authors' computational methods: In a later analysis, some 80 million unique TCR beta chains were counted across the approximately 640 repertoires, and approximately 9.9 million of these chains were shared by at least two donors. A nearest-neighbor algorithm error-corrected the raw reads and collapsed the reads into unique sequences, merging closely related sequences to remove PCR and sequencing errors. Alignment of CDR3 sequences to IMGT reference sequences was used to assign V, D and J gene segments. Each retained sequence needed at least a six-nucleotide match to both a V gene segment and a J gene segment. Rearrangements were called productive when the CDR3 lacked stop codons and stayed in frame with V and J; all others were non-productive. Following IMGT convention, CDR3 was defined as the stretch from the second conserved V-encoded cysteine to the conserved J-encoded phenylalanine. The earlier analysis of some 540 of the donors excluded any sequence lacking an unambiguous match to a single V gene segment. In an earlier analysis of 450 to 700 of the donors, V segments were called functional above 56.7% productive rearrangements and were called segregating when the between-donor standard deviation exceeded 5%. A statistical classification framework was built to diagnose cytomegalovirus status from the catalog of TCR beta chain sequences. In a later analysis, TCR nucleotide sequences were compared against IMGT/GENE-DB human TR gene sequences so that V and J genes could be assigned. The TCRdist pipeline was used in a later analysis to assign CDR3 sequences and most-parsimonious VDJ recombination scenarios. In a later analysis, every TCR beta chain was defined by the combination of its CDR3 amino acid sequence and its V-gene family, and reads without a unique V-gene family were dropped. As a way to deal with suspected cross-contamination and a sequencing artifact, a later analysis dropped 450 to 600 nucleotide sequences that were highly shared and had low generation probability. In a later analysis, a clonal expansion index for each public chain was calculated from normalized within-repertoire ranks of inferred template counts. In a later analysis, generation probabilities were computed with a VDJ recombination model fitted to out-of-frame rearrangements, and the resulting probabilities were checked against IGoR. In a later analysis, hypergeometric tests were used to score TCR-TCR, TCR-HLA and TCR-CMV co-occurrence, with a repertoire-size bias correction applied to TCR pairs. To estimate false discovery rates, a later analysis permuted the HLA or CMV assignments 20 times. A later analysis grouped co-occurring TCRs with DBSCAN, adding TCRdist sequence similarity when clustering within HLA-allele-positive subsets. Repertoires with fewer than 30,000 or more than 120,000 public chains were left out of co-occurrence clustering, as were five repertoires with anomalous nucleotide sharing. The table comes from immuneACCESS by way of TCRdb, which keeps in-frame sequences with V and J called. Part of the clones is missing from these tables; in studies checked, under half for an unresolved V gene and the rest for unknown reasons. From that table come the V and J calls and clone size; the DNA was used to work out D and trimming. The sample records roughly 200,000 clones, just over 75% of which are singletons. The ten top clones hold more than 3% of the sample.

CDR1 and CDR2 were assigned from the germline V gene (reference sequence) as GTSNPN and SVGIG. Deletion took 1 base off V and 0 bases off J, with a span of 7 bases between the germline ends. From cysteine to phenylalanine, the CDR3 is 14 amino acids long. CDR3 DNA is the only sequence kept; it has 42 bases, read in frame from the first base. The sequenced material came from PBMCs. This clonotype was obtained from a woman between 55 and 75 years old in good health and CMV-seropositive. This chain is built from TRBV30 and TRBJ1-3; no D gene is confidently identified. The sequence in DNA is TGTGCCTGGAGTGACCCGAGCTCTGGAAACACCATATATTTT. Translated, it gives CAWSDPSSGNTIYF. Where the CDR3 stops, the reference TRBV30 and TRBJ1-3 genes take over; the full variable domain is SQTIHQWPATLVQPVGSPLSLECTVEGTSNPNLYWYRQAAGRGLQLLFYSVGIGQISSEVPQNLSASRPQDRQFILSSKKLLLSDSGFYLCAWSDPSSGNTIYFGEGSWLTVV.